The present T cell receptor beta chain was sequenced within a study of shared clonotypes between healthy human individuals. Study results and limitations: Clonotype sharing among donors likely depends on sequencing depth. Sampling was confined to blood; repertoires within tissues likely differ.

Only CD45RO-negative cells positively selected for CCR7 counted as naive CD8 cells, so terminally differentiated effector memory CD45RA+ cells were excluded. Recent vaccinations or acute infections were absent in the healthy HIV-negative adult donors. The germline V gene has CDR1 LNHNV and CDR2 YYDKDF (reference sequence). This CDR3 comprises 16 residues. V lost 5 bases to trimming and J lost 0 bases; unmatched junction nucleotides: 6. To note about this clone: Its antigen remains unidentified.

Assay used: immunoSEQ multiplex PCR; TCRdb lists only in-frame clones, some missing. This sample has roughly 1,800,000 clones, with about 95% found just once. Sample: naive CD8+ T cells sorted from blood. The chain recombines TRBV15 with TRBJ2-3; 9 nucleotides agree with TRBD1. The clonotype comes from a young man in good health. The CDR3 loop reads CATSDRQGDSTDTQYF. Here the CDR3 DNA reads TGTGCCACCAGCGACCGACAGGGGGATAGCACAGATACGCAGTATTTT.